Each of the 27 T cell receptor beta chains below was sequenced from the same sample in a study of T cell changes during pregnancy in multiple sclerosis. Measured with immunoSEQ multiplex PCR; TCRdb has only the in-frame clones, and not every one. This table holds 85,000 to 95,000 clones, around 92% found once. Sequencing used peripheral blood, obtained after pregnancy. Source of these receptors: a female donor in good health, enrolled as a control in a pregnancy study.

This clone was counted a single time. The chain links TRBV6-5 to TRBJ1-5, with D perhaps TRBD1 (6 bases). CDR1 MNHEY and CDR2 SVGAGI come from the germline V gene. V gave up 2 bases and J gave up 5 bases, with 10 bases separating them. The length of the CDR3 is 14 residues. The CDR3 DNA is TGTGCCAGCAGTTACGAACAGGGATATCAGCCCCAGCATTTT. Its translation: CASSYEQGYQPQHF.

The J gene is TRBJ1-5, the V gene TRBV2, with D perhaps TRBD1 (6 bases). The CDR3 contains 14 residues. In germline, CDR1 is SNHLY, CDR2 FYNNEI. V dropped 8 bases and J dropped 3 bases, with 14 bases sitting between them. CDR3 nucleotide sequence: TGTGCCAGCGGGGGGGCCAGGACCAATCAGCCCCAGCATTTT. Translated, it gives CASGGARTNQPQHF.

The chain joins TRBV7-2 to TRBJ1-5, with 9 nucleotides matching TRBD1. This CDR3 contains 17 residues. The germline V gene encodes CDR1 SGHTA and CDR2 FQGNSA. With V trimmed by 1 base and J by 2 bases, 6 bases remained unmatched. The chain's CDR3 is CASSLGHTGGRNQPQHF. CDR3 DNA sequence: TGTGCCAGCAGCTTAGGCCATACAGGGGGCCGCAATCAGCCCCAGCATTTT. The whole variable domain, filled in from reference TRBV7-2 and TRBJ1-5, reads GAGVSQSPSNKVTEKGKDVELRCDPISGHTALYWYRQSLGQGLEFLIYFQGNSAPDKSGLPSDRFSAERTGGSVSTLTIQRTQQEDSAVYLCASSLGHTGGRNQPQHFGDGTRLSIL.

The CDR3 DNA sequence: TGTGCCAGCAGCACCTCTCGACTAGCGGGGAGGTACAATGAGCAGTTCTTC. Protein product: CASSTSRLAGRYNEQFF. This chain joins TRBV7-2 and TRBJ2-1; 11 bases map to TRBD2. Per the germline V gene, CDR1 is SGHTA and CDR2 is FQGNSA. The ends lost 5 bases at V and 4 bases at J; junction bases unmatched: 10. This CDR3 spans 17 amino acids.

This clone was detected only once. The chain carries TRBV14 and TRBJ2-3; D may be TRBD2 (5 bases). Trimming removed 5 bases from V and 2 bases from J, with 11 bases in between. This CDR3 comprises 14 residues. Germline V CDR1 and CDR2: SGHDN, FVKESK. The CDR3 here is CASSRLWDTDTQYF. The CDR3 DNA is TGTGCCAGCAGCAGACTATGGGACACAGATACGCAGTATTTT. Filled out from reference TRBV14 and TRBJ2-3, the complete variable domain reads EAGVTQFPSHSVIEKGQTVTLRCDPISGHDNLYWYRRVMGKEIKFLLHFVKESKQDESGMPNNRFLAERTGGTYSTLKVQPAELEDSGVYFCASSRLWDTDTQYFGPGTRLTVL.

The chain's CDR3 is CASSHSGGADTQYF. In nucleotides, the CDR3 is TGTGCCAGTAGCCATAGCGGGGGGGCGGATACGCAGTATTTT. This chain uses TRBV19 with TRBJ2-3; TRBD2 matches at 11 bases. V was clipped by 6 bases and J by 6 bases; unmatched bases: 5. The CDR3 is 14 amino acids. Per germline, CDR1 LNHDA and CDR2 SQIVND (reference sequence).

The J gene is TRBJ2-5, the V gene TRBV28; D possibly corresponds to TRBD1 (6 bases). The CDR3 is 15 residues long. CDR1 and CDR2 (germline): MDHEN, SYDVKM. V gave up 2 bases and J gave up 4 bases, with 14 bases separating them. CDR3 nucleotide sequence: TGTGCCAGCAGTTTAGAGTGGGGCAGGGGAGAGACCCAGTACTTC. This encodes CASSLEWGRGETQYF.

The CDR3 nucleotides read TGTGCCAGCAGTTACTCGATTCGGAGAAGCGTGACTGAAGCTTTCTTT. It is translated as CASSYSIRRSVTEAFF. The chain is built from TRBV6-6 and TRBJ1-1; D is ambiguous. In germline, CDR1 is MNHNY, CDR2 SVGAGI (reference sequence). V lost 0 bases, J lost 5 bases, and 16 bases lay in between. CDR3 length: 16 amino acids.

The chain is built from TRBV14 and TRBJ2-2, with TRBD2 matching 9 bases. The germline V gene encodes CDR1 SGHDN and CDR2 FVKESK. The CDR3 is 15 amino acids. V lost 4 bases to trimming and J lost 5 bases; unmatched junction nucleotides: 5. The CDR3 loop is CASSPLAGLTGELFF. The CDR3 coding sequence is TGTGCCAGCAGCCCCCTAGCGGGGCTGACCGGGGAGCTGTTTTTT. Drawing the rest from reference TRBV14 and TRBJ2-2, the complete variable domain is EAGVTQFPSHSVIEKGQTVTLRCDPISGHDNLYWYRRVMGKEIKFLLHFVKESKQDESGMPNNRFLAERTGGTYSTLKVQPAELEDSGVYFCASSPLAGLTGELFFGEGSRLTVL.

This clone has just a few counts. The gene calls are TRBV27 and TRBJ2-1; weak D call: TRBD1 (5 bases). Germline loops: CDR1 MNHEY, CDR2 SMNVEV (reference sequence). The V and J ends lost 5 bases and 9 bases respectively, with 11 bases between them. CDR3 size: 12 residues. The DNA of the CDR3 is TGTGCCAGCAGTCCTTATGGGGCTGAGCAGTTCTTC. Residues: CASSPYGAEQFF.

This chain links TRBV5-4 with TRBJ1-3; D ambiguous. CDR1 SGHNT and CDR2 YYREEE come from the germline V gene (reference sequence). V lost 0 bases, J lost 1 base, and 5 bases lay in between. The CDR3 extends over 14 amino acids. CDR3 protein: CASSLERSGNTIYF. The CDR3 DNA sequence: TGTGCCAGCAGCTTGGAGAGATCTGGAAACACCATATATTTT.

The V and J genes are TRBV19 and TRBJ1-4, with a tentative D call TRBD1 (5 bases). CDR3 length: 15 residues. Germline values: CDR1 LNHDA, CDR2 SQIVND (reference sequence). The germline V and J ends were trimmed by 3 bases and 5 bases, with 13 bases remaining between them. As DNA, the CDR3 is TGTGCCAGTAGTATTGCGGGGGGGGAGAATGAAAAACTGTTTTTT. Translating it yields CASSIAGGENEKLFF.

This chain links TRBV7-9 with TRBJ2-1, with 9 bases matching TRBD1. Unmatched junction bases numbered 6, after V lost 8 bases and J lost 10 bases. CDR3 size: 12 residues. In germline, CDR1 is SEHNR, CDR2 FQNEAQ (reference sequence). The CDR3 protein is CASAQGAQEQFF. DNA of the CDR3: TGTGCCAGCGCACAGGGGGCTCAGGAGCAGTTCTTC.

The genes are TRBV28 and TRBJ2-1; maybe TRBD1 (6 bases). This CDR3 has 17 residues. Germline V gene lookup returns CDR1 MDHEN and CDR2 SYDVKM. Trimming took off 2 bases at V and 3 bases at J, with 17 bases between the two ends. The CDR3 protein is CASSLRSARGNYNEQFF. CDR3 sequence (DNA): TGTGCCAGCAGTTTACGTTCGGCCAGGGGAAACTACAATGAGCAGTTCTTC.

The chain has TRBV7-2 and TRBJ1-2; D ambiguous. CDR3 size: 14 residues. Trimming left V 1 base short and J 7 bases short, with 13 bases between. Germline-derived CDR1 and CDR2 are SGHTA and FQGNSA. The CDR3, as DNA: TGTGCCAGCAGCTTAGGCGAGGGCTTCTCTGGCTACACCTTC. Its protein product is CASSLGEGFSGYTF.

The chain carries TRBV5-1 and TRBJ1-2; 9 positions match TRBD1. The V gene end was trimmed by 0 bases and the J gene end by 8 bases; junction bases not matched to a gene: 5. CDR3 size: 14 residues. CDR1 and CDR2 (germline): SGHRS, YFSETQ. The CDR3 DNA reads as TGCGCCAGCAGCTTGGAAAGGACAGGGGAAGGCTACACCTTC. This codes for CASSLERTGEGYTF.

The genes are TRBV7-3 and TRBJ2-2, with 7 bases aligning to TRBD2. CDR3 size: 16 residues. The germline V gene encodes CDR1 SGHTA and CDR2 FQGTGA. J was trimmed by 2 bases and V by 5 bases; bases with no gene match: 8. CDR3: CASSPSGLSNTGELFF. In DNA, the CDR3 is TGTGCCAGCAGCCCTTCGGGACTATCAAACACCGGGGAGCTGTTTTTT.

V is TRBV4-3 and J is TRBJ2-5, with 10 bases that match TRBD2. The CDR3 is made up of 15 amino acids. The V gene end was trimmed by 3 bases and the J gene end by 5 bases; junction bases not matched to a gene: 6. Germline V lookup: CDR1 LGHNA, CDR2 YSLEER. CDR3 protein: CASSQSGGAFETQYF. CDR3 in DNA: TGCGCCAGCAGCCAGAGCGGGGGGGCCTTCGAGACCCAGTACTTC.

The CDR3 sequence is CASSKDRDRRNSPLHF. For the CDR3, the DNA is TGTGCCAGCAGCAAAGACAGGGACAGGCGTAATTCACCCCTCCACTTT. V gene TRBV21-1 combines with J gene TRBJ1-6; the table's D call of TRBD1 was not tested on the DNA. TRBV21-1 is a documented pseudogene. There are 16 residues in the CDR3.

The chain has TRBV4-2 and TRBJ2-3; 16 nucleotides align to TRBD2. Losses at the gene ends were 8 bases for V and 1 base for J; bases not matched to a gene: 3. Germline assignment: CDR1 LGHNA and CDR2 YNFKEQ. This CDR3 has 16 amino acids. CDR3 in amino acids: CASGTSGGVGTDTQYF. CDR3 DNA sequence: TGTGCCAGCGGGACTAGCGGGGGGGTGGGCACAGATACGCAGTATTTT.

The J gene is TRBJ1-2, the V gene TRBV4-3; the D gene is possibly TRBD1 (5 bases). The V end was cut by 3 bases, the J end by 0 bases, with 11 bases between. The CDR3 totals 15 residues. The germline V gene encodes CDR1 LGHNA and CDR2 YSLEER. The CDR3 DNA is TGCGCCAGCAGCCAGGAGACAGCCACTAACTATGGCTACACCTTC. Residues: CASSQETATNYGYTF.

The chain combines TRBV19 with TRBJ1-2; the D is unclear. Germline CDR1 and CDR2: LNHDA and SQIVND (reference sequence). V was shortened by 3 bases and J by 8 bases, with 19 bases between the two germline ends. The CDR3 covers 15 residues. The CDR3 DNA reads TGTGCCAGTAGTATTGGCACCCACGGTTCGGGGGGCTACACCTTC. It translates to CASSIGTHGSGGYTF.

CDR3 region: CASSLYDSNYGYTF. The CDR3 nucleotides read TGTGCCAGCAGCTTATACGACAGCAACTATGGCTACACCTTC. V usage is TRBV7-9 and J usage is TRBJ1-2, with a weak D call TRBD1 (5 bases). The CDR3 runs 14 residues. The ends were cut back, 2 bases at V and 2 bases at J, with 9 bases in the middle. CDR1 SEHNR and CDR2 FQNEAQ come from the germline V gene (reference sequence).

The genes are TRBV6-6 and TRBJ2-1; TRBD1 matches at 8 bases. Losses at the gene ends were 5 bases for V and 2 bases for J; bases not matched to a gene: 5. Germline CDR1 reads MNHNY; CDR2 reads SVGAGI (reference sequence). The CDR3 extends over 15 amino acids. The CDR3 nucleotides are TGTGCCAGCAGTACCCGGGACAGGACCTACAATGAGCAGTTCTTC. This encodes CASSTRDRTYNEQFF.

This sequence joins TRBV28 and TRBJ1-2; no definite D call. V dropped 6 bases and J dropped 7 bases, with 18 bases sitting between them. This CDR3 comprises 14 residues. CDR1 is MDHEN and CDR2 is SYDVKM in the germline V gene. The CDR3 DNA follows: TGTGCCAGCAGCTCGCCACAGCGGGTGGTTGGCTACACCTTC. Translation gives CASSSPQRVVGYTF.

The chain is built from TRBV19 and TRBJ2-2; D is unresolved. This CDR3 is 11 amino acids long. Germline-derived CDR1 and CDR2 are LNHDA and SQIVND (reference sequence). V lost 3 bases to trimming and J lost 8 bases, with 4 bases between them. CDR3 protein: CASSIRGELFF. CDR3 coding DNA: TGTGCCAGTAGTATCCGTGGGGAGCTGTTTTTT.

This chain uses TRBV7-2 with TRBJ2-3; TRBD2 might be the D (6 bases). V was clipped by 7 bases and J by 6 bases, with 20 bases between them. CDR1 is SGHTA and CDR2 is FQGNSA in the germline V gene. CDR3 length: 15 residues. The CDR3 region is CASTRYSGVRDTQYF. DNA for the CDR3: TGTGCCAGCACTAGATATAGCGGAGTTCGGGATACGCAGTATTTT.